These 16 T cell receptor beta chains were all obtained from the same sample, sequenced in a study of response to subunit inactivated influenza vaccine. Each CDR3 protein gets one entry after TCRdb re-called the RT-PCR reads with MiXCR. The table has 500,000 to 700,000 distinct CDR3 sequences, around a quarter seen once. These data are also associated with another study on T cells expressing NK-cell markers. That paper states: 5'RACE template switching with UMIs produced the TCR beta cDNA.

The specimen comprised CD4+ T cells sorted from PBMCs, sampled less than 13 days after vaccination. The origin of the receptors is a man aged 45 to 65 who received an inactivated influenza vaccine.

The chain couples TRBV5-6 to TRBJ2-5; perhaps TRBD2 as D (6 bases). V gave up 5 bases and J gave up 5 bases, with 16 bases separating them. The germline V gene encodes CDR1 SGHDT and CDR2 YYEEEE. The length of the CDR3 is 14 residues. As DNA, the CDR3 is TGTGCCAGCAGAACCCCCTTGAGCGGGGAGACCCAGTACTTC. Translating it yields CASRTPLSGETQYF. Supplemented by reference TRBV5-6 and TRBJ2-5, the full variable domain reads DAGVTQSPTHLIKTRGQQVTLRCSPKSGHDTVSWYQQALGQGPQFIFQYYEEEERQRGNFPDRFSGHQFPNYSSELNVNALLLGDSALYLCASRTPLSGETQYFGPGTRLLVL.

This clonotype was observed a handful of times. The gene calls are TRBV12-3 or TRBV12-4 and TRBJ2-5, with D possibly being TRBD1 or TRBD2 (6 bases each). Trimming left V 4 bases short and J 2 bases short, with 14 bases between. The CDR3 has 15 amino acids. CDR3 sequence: CASSSAAGHQETQYF. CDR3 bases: TGTGCCAGCAGTTCGGCGGCGGGACATCAAGAGACCCAGTACTTC.

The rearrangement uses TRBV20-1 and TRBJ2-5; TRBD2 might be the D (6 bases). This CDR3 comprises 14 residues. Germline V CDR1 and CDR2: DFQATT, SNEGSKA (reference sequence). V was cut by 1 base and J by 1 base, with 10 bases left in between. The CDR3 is CSARGSSGQETQYF. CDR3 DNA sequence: TGCAGTGCTAGAGGAAGTAGCGGCCAAGAGACCCAGTACTTC.

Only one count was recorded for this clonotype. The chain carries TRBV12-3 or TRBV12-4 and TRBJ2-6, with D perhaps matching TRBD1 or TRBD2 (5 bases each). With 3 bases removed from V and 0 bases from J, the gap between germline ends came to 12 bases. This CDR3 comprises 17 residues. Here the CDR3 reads CASSLGPGSSGANVLTF. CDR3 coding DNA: TGTGCCAGCAGTTTGGGGCCTGGGAGCTCTGGGGCCAACGTCCTGACTTTC.

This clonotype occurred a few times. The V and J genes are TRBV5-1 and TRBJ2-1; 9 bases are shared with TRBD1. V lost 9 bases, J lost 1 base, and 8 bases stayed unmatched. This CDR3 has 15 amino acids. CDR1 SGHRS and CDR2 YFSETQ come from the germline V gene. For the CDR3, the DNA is TGCGCCACCTGCCCGGGACAGGGTTCCTACAATGAGCAGTTCTTC. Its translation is CATCPGQGSYNEQFF. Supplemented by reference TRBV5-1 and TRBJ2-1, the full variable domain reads KAGVTQTPRYLIKTRGQQVTLSCSPISGHRSVSWYQQTPGQGLQFLFEYFSETQRNKGNFPGRFSGRQFSNSRSEMNVSTLELGDSALYLCATCPGQGSYNEQFFGPGTRLTVL.

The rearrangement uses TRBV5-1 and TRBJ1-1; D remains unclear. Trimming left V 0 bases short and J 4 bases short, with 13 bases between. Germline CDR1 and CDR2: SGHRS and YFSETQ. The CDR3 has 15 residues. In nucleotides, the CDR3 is TGCGCCAGCAGCTTGGATGGGGTGGCGGGCACTGAAGCTTTCTTT. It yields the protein CASSLDGVAGTEAFF. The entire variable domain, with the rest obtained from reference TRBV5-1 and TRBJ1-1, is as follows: KAGVTQTPRYLIKTRGQQVTLSCSPISGHRSVSWYQQTPGQGLQFLFEYFSETQRNKGNFPGRFSGRQFSNSRSEMNVSTLELGDSALYLCASSLDGVAGTEAFFGQGTRLTVV.

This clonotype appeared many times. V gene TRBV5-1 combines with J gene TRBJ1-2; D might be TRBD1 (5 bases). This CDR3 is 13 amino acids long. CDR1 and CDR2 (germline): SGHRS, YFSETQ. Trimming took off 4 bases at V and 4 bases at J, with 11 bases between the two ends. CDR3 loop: CASSIGQAYGYTF. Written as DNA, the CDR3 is TGCGCCAGCAGCATCGGACAAGCCTATGGCTACACCTTC. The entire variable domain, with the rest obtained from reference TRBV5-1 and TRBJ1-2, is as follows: KAGVTQTPRYLIKTRGQQVTLSCSPISGHRSVSWYQQTPGQGLQFLFEYFSETQRNKGNFPGRFSGRQFSNSRSEMNVSTLELGDSALYLCASSIGQAYGYTFGSGTRLTVV.

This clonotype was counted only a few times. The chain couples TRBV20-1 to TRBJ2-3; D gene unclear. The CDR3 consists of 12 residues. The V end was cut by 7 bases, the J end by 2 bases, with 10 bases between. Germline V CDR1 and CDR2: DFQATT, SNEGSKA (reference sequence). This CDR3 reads CSVPTYTDTQYF. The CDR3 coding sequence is TGCAGTGTCCCAACATACACAGATACGCAGTATTTT.

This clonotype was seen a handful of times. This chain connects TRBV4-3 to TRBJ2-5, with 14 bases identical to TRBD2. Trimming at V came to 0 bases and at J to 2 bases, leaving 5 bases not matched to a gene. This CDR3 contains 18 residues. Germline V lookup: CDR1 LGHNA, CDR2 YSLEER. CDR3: CASSQETSGRGEQETQYF. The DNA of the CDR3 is TGCGCCAGCAGCCAAGAGACTAGCGGGAGGGGGGAGCAAGAGACCCAGTACTTC.

This chain's CDR3 is CASSLDYYGYTF. In nucleotides, the CDR3 is TGTGCCAGCAGTTTGGATTACTATGGCTACACCTTC. This chain joins TRBV28 and TRBJ1-2, with unresolved D. The CDR3 extends over 12 amino acids. Trimming shortened V by 3 bases and J by 3 bases, and 5 bases separated the two germline ends. The germline V gene has CDR1 MDHEN and CDR2 SYDVKM.

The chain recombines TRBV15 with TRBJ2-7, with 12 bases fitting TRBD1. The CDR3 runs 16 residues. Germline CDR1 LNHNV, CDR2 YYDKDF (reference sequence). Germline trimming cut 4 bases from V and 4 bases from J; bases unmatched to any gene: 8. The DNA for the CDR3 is TGTGCCACCAGCACACGGGGACAGGGGGCTAAGTACGAGCAGTACTTC. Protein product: CATSTRGQGAKYEQYF.

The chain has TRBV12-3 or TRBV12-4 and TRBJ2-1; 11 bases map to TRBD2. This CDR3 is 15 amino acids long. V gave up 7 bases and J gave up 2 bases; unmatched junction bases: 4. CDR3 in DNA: TGTGCCAGCAATAAACTAGCGGGAGCCTACAATGAGCAGTTCTTC. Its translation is CASNKLAGAYNEQFF.

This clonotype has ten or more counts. CDR3 region: CASSFRRTADSPLHF. In DNA, the CDR3 is TGTGCCAGCAGCTTCAGACGGACAGCGGATTCACCCCTCCACTTT. This chain connects TRBV7-2 to TRBJ1-6, with D perhaps matching TRBD1 (6 bases). CDR1 and CDR2 from the germline V gene are SGHTA and FQGNSA. The ends were cut back, 3 bases at V and 8 bases at J, with 14 bases in the middle. The CDR3 sequence is 15 residues long.

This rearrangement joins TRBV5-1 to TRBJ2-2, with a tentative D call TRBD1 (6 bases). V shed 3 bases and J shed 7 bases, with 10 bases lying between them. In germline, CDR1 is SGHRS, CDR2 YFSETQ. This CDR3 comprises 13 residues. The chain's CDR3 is CASSWQGNGELFF. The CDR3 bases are TGCGCCAGCAGCTGGCAGGGGAACGGGGAGCTGTTTTTT.

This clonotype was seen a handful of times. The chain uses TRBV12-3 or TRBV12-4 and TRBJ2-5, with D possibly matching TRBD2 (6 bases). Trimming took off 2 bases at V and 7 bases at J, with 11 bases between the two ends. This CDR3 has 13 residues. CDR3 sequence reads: CASSLSRDGTQYF. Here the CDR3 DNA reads TGTGCCAGCAGTTTATCGCGGGATGGGACCCAGTACTTC.

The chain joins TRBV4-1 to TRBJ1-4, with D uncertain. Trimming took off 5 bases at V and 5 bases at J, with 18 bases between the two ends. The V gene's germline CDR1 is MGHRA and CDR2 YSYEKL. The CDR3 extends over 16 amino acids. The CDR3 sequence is CASSYKERRRNEKLFF. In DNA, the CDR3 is TGCGCCAGCAGCTACAAGGAGAGGCGTAGAAATGAAAAACTGTTTTTT.